The clone carrying this T cell receptor beta chain occurred many times. Antigen specificity is unknown. The data were taken from a study of T cell repertoires in cytomegalovirus infection. The overall study: Based on public TCR beta signatures, there were indications of CMV infection and of a matching HLA type.

The CDR3 extends over 15 amino acids. The germline V gene has CDR1 LNHNV and CDR2 YYDKDF (reference sequence). With V trimmed by 1 base and J by 4 bases, 6 bases remained unmatched. Findings and limits, study-wide: Totalled public TCR beta family frequency picked out people who carried CMV plus the relevant HLA.

TCRdb reprocessed the reads via MiXCR and lists one record per CDR3 protein. The table lists under 200,000 distinct CDR3 sequences, 8.5% to 10% of them singletons. This sequence originates from a human donor in good health (CMV status not recorded). Some clones in this sample may be carry-over from other donors' samples. Sequenced: PBMCs. The chain combines TRBV15 with TRBJ1-1; 7 bases align to TRBD1. The CDR3 spells CATSRVGSGGTEAFF. The CDR3 DNA is TGTGCCACCAGCAGAGTGGGGTCAGGGGGCACTGAAGCTTTCTTT.